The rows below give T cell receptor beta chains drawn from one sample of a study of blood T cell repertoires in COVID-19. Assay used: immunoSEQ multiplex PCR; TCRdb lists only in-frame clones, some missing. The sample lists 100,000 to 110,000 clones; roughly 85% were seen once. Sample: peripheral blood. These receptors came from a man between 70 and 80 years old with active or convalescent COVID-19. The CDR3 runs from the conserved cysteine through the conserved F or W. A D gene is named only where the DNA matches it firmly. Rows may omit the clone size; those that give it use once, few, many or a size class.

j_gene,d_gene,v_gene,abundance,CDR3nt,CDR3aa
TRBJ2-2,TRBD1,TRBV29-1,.,TGCAGCGCTCCGGACAGGAGAACCGGGGAGCTGTTTTTT,CSAPDRRTGELFF
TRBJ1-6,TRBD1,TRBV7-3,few,TGTGCCAGCAGCTCCACAGGGGTTAATTCACCCCTCCACTTT,CASSSTGVNSPLHF
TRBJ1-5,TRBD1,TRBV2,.,TGTGCCAGCAACAGGGGAGGATCCAATCAGCCCCAGCATTTT,CASNRGGSNQPQHF
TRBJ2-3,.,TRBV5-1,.,TGCGCCAGCACCCGACTGGATCTCACAGATACGCAGTATTTT,CASTRLDLTDTQYF
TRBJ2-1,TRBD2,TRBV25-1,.,TGTGCCAGCCCTAGCGGGAGGCTAGTCGCACTCTTCTACAATGAGCAGTTCTTC,CASPSGRLVALFYNEQFF
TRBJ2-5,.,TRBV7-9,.,TGTGCCAGCAGCTTCAGGGACCAAGAGACCCAGTACTTC,CASSFRDQETQYF
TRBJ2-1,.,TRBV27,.,TGTGCCAGCAGTTTCGGCAATGAGCAGTTCTTC,CASSFGNEQFF
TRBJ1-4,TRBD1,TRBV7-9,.,TGTGCCAGCAGCACGAACAGGGACAGATATAATGAAAAACTGTTTTTT,CASSTNRDRYNEKLFF
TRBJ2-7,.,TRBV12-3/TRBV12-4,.,TGTGCCAGCAGTTCTATGCAGGGCTACGAGCAGTACTTC,CASSSMQGYEQYF
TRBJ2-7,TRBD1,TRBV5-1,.,TGCGCCAGCAGCTGGACAGGGGACGAGCAGTACTTC,CASSWTGDEQYF
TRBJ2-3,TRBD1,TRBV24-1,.,TGTGCCACCAGTGACCCCGGGACAGGGAGCACAGATACGCAGTATTTT,CATSDPGTGSTDTQYF
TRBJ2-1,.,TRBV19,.,TGTGCCAGTAGTATTCGAAACAGGGTCGCCTACAATGAGCAGTTCTTC,CASSIRNRVAYNEQFF
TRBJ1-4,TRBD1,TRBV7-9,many,TGTGCCAGCAGCCCCTTCGTGGGACAGCAGAATGAAAAACTGTTTTTT,CASSPFVGQQNEKLFF
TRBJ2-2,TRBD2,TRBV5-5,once,TGTGCCAGCAGCACCCACTTAGCGGGGACAACCGGGGAGCTGTTTTTT,CASSTHLAGTTGELFF
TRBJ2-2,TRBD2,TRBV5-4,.,TGTGCCAGCAGCCCCCGGGGGGGGGCGGGGGAGCTGTTTTTT,CASSPRGGAGELFF
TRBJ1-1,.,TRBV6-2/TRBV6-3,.,TGTGCCAGCAGTTACGTTCCAGGGGAAGTAAAAACTGAAGCTTTCTTT,CASSYVPGEVKTEAFF
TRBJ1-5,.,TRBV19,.,TGTGCCACCAGACAGGTGGGCAATCAGCCCCAGCATTTT,CATRQVGNQPQHF
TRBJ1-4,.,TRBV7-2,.,TGTGCCAGCAGCCGCGGCCTAAGAGATGAAAAACTGTTTTTT,CASSRGLRDEKLFF
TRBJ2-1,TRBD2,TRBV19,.,TGTGCCAGTAAAAAAACGAGCGGGACGTCCTACAATGAGCAGTTCTTC,CASKKTSGTSYNEQFF
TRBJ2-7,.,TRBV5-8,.,TGTGCCAGCAGCCTGGCCAGGGCCGAGCAGTACTTC,CASSLARAEQYF
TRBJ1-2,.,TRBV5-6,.,TGTGCCAGCAACCAGGGGTCTCCCTATGGCTACACCTTC,CASNQGSPYGYTF
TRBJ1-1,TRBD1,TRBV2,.,TGTGCCAGCATACAGGGGGGGCTGACGTCCGCTGAAGCTTTCTTT,CASIQGGLTSAEAFF
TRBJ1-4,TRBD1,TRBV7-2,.,TGTGCCAGCAGCTTAGGGACAGGATGGGAAAAACTGTTTTTT,CASSLGTGWEKLFF
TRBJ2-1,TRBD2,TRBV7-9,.,TGTGCCAGCAGCTGGGAGGGAGGAAATGAGCAGTTCTTC,CASSWEGGNEQFF
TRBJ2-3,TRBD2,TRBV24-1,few,TGTGCCACCAGTGGGGCTAGCGGCGGCGGGAGCACAGATACGCAGTATTTT,CATSGASGGGSTDTQYF
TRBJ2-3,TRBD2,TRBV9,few,TGTGCCAGCAGCGTAGGAGCGGGAGGGTTCTCAGATACGCAGTATTTT,CASSVGAGGFSDTQYF
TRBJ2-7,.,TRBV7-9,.,TGTGCCAGCAGAGGGAAAGGCCCGGACTCATCCCCTTCCGAGCAGTACTTC,CASRGKGPDSSPSEQYF
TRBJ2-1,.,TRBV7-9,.,TGTGCCAGCAGCCCATCTCCCTCAACGGTTTACAATGAGCAGTTCTTC,CASSPSPSTVYNEQFF
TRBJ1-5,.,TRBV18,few,TGTGCCAGCTCACCAAAGATCATACAGGGTCATCAGCCCCAGCATTTT,CASSPKIIQGHQPQHF
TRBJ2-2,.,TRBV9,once,TGTGCCAGCAGCGTGGGGGGGCTAGTGAGCACCGGGGAGCTGTTTTTT,CASSVGGLVSTGELFF
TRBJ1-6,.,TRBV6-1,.,TGTGCCAGCAGTGAAGGATCAGTTTCACCCCTCCACTTT,CASSEGSVSPLHF
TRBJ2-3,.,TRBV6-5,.,TGTGCCAGCAGTTATAGGACAGAGACAGATACGCAGTATTTT,CASSYRTETDTQYF
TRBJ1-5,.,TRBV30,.,TGTGCCTGGAGCCCCTGGGGGGATCAGCCCCAGCATTTT,CAWSPWGDQPQHF
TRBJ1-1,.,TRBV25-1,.,TGTGCCAGCAGTGAATACCCGCATTTCTTACGAGCGAACACTGAAGCTTTCTTT,CASSEYPHFLRANTEAFF
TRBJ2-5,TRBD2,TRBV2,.,TGTGCCAGCAGTTCCTCACTAAGCGGGGGGGGAGGAGAGACCCAGTACTTC,CASSSSLSGGGGETQYF
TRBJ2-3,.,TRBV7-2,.,TGTGCCAGCAGCTTCCGTTGGGGGGAAGATACGCAGTATTTT,CASSFRWGEDTQYF
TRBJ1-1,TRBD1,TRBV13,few,TGTGCCAGCAGCTCGACCCCACCCGTCCCGGGACAGGGGGTAGCTTTCTTT,CASSSTPPVPGQGVAFF
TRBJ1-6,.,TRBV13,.,TGTGCCAGCAGCCTCTCACTTGCGGTTAATTCACCCCTCCACTTT,CASSLSLAVNSPLHF
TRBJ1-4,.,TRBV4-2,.,TGTGCCAGCAGCCACGGAATAGGACAGTCAACTAATGAAAAACTGTTTTTT,CASSHGIGQSTNEKLFF
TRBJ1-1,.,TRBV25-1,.,TGTGCCAGCAGTGAATTAGGGGAGGGAGCTTTCTTT,CASSELGEGAFF
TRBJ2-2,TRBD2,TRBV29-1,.,TGCAGCGTTGTGGGGACTAGCGTTAACACCGGGGAGCTGTTTTTT,CSVVGTSVNTGELFF